What follows are 23 T cell receptor beta chains derived from one specimen sequenced in a study of early T cells in non-severe SARS-CoV-2 infection (dated by TCRdb to the early 2020s). The library came from 5' RACE. The sequencing machine was a NextSeq 500. The public sequencing data were trimmed at Q25 with fastp and processed into clonotypes with MiXCR by TCRdb, which kept only in-frame beta chains. All rows with the same CDR3 protein become a single entry with the most common DNA and genes. Across this sample there are about 44,000 distinct CDR3 sequences, with about 23% seen only once. Approximately 4.4% of the sample goes to the ten largest clones. The specimen comprised whole blood, sampled at baseline. The receptors come from an adult who was a healthcare worker with PCR-confirmed SARS-CoV-2 infection or an uninfected control (not recorded which).

This clonotype showed up just a few times. J is TRBJ2-1 and V is TRBV5-1; D might be TRBD2 (5 bases). V was pared by 5 bases and J by 2 bases, with 8 bases between. CDR3 length: 13 residues. Germline assignment: CDR1 SGHRS and CDR2 YFSETQ. CDR3 DNA sequence: TGCGCCAGCAGGGCCGGGACCTACAATGAGCAGTTCTTC. This sequence encodes CASRAGTYNEQFF.

There are a few counts of this clonotype. The V and J genes are TRBV6-6 and TRBJ2-7, with a weak D call TRBD2 (5 bases). Trimming cost V 6 bases and J 5 bases, with 20 bases left between them. Germline assignment: CDR1 MNHNY and CDR2 SVGAGI (reference sequence). This CDR3 has 15 residues. This CDR3 reads CASRKLDTYLDEQYF. In nucleotides, the CDR3 is TGTGCCAGCAGAAAACTAGACACGTATTTGGACGAGCAGTACTTC.

This sequence joins TRBV6-2 or TRBV6-3 and TRBJ1-2; TRBD1 aligns across 8 bases. J was trimmed by 0 bases and V by 4 bases; bases with no gene match: 19. CDR3 length: 20 residues. The germline V gene has CDR1 MNHEY and CDR2 SVGEGT. The CDR3 sequence is CASSSVTGTGTFLANYGYTF. The CDR3 DNA reads as TGTGCCAGCAGTTCCGTTACCGGGACAGGAACTTTCCTAGCTAACTATGGCTACACCTTC.

The rearrangement uses TRBV7-2 and TRBJ2-5, with D maybe TRBD2 (5 bases). V dropped 0 bases and J dropped 5 bases, with 10 bases sitting between them. This CDR3 contains 14 residues. Germline V gene lookup returns CDR1 SGHTA and CDR2 FQGNSA. The CDR3 DNA follows: TGTGCCAGCAGCTTAGCGCTAGCCACGGAGACCCAGTACTTC. It specifies CASSLALATETQYF.

CDR3 sequence reads: CASSPHPTGLMETQYF. The CDR3 DNA is TGTGCCAGCAGTCCCCACCCGACAGGGTTAATGGAGACCCAGTACTTC. V usage is TRBV6-5 and J usage is TRBJ2-5; TRBD1 matches 7 bases. The CDR3 length is 16 residues. V was clipped by 5 bases and J by 5 bases; unmatched bases: 14. Germline loops: CDR1 MNHEY, CDR2 SVGAGI.

V and J are TRBV25-1 and TRBJ2-3; D possibly uses TRBD1 or TRBD2 (6 bases each). V lost 8 bases, J lost 3 bases, and 15 bases lay in between. This CDR3 region has 14 residues. CDR1 MGHDK and CDR2 SYGVNS come from the germline V gene. The DNA of the CDR3 is TGTGCCAGCTCGTGGGGGGCCGGTACAGATACGCAGTATTTT. Translated, it gives CASSWGAGTDTQYF.

This clonotype was seen a few times. The chain links TRBV6-4 to TRBJ1-4; 7 bases are shared with TRBD1. With V trimmed by 8 bases and J by 1 base, 10 bases remained unmatched. The CDR3 totals 16 residues. Germline values: CDR1 MRHNA, CDR2 SNTAGT. CDR3 region: CASRDSGVETNEKLFF. The CDR3, as DNA: TGTGCCAGCCGGGACAGTGGTGTGGAAACTAATGAAAAACTGTTTTTT.

J is TRBJ2-7 and V is TRBV3-1; the D call may be TRBD1 or TRBD2 (5 bases each). Germline values: CDR1 LGHDT, CDR2 YNNKEL (reference sequence). V was clipped by 6 bases and J by 7 bases, with 19 bases between them. There are 14 residues in the CDR3. CDR3 nucleotides: TGTGCCAGCAGTCCCCTCCGGGGCCTCGGGGAGCAGTACTTC. Translated, it gives CASSPLRGLGEQYF.

This chain uses TRBV11-2 with TRBJ2-5; 7 nucleotides match TRBD2. V trimming: 5 bases; J trimming: 2 bases; junction bases outside the gene matches: 14. This CDR3 region has 17 residues. Germline CDR1 reads SGHAT; CDR2 reads FQNNGV. Here the CDR3 reads CASSPRRIAGEQETQYF. The CDR3 DNA reads TGTGCCAGCAGCCCCAGGAGGATTGCGGGGGAACAAGAGACCCAGTACTTC.

In its sample, this clonotype was seen a few times. The chain joins TRBV6-6 to TRBJ1-5; D possibly corresponds to TRBD1 (6 bases). Germline CDR1 MNHNY, CDR2 SVGAGI (reference sequence). The CDR3 spans 15 residues. Trimming pared 7 bases from V and 1 base from J, leaving 14 bases between. The CDR3 DNA reads TGTGCCAGCAATACCGGGACACAGAGCAATCAGCCCCAGCATTTT. It encodes CASNTGTQSNQPQHF.

This clonotype was found a few times. The chain carries TRBV27 and TRBJ1-5, with a possible D match to TRBD1 (6 bases). There are 12 residues in the CDR3. In germline, CDR1 is MNHEY, CDR2 SMNVEV (reference sequence). The V and J ends lost 3 bases and 7 bases respectively, with 7 bases between them. The CDR3 loop reads CASSFRGQPQHF. CDR3 nucleotides: TGTGCCAGCAGTTTCAGGGGCCAGCCCCAGCATTTT.

In its sample, this clonotype was seen a few times. The chain employs TRBV6-5 and TRBJ1-2, with 10 bases that match TRBD1. Germline assignment: CDR1 MNHEY and CDR2 SVGAGI. V lost 5 bases and J lost 9; bases outside the gene matches: 9. The CDR3 extends over 14 amino acids. The CDR3 loop is CASSLGQGVSRYTF. CDR3 coding DNA: TGTGCCAGCAGTCTAGGACAGGGGGTATCTCGCTACACCTTC.

The chain carries TRBV3-1 and TRBJ1-3, with unresolved D. Trimming stripped 3 bases from V and 0 bases from J, with 12 bases between. This CDR3 region has 16 residues. Per the germline V gene, CDR1 is LGHDT and CDR2 is YNNKEL (reference sequence). CDR3 bases: TGTGCCAGCAGCCAGTTTCCGGACCACTCTGGAAACACCATATATTTT. It codes for CASSQFPDHSGNTIYF.

The genes are TRBV20-1 and TRBJ2-3; D unresolved. V was cut by 3 bases and J by 6 bases, with 7 bases left in between. CDR3 size: 11 residues. Germline CDR1 DFQATT, CDR2 SNEGSKA (reference sequence). DNA of the CDR3: TGCAGTGCTAGTGTATCGGATACGCAGTATTTT. This encodes CSASVSDTQYF.

The CDR3 region is CSAAEGAYIQYF. The DNA for the CDR3 is TGCAGTGCTGCGGAGGGGGCGTACATTCAGTACTTC. The chain recombines TRBV20-1 with TRBJ2-4, with D possibly TRBD1 on 7 matching bases. The CDR3 is made up of 12 amino acids. Trimming pared 5 bases from V and 8 bases from J, leaving 13 bases between. Germline V gene lookup returns CDR1 DFQATT and CDR2 SNEGSKA (reference sequence).

This chain joins TRBV7-9 and TRBJ2-3; the match to TRBD2 covers 7 bases. The ends lost 4 bases at V and 1 base at J; junction bases unmatched: 8. In germline, CDR1 is SEHNR, CDR2 FQNEAQ (reference sequence). The CDR3 totals 16 residues. The CDR3 bases are TGTGCCAGCAGCTCGCCAACTAGCGATCGCACAGATACGCAGTATTTT. Translating it yields CASSSPTSDRTDTQYF.

J is TRBJ2-1 and V is TRBV5-4; 10 positions agree with TRBD1. From germline, CDR1 is SGHNT and CDR2 YYREEE (reference sequence). V was clipped by 4 bases and J by 8 bases; unmatched bases: 9. This CDR3 contains 15 residues. The CDR3 loop is CASSRTGGPMDEQFF. The CDR3 DNA reads TGTGCCAGCAGCCGGACAGGGGGACCAATGGATGAGCAGTTCTTC.

This chain joins TRBV7-2 and TRBJ1-1; TRBD1 is a possible D gene (5 bases). Germline CDR1 is SGHTA and CDR2 is FQGNSA. Between the trimmed V and J ends, which lost 6 bases and 3 bases, there was a span of 14 bases. The CDR3 sequence is 14 residues long. The CDR3: CASSIAGDYTEAFF. DNA for the CDR3: TGTGCCAGCAGTATCGCGGGGGATTACACTGAAGCTTTCTTT.

The chain carries TRBV5-4 and TRBJ2-5; TRBD2 matches at 8 bases. Germline V CDR1 and CDR2: SGHNT, YYREEE (reference sequence). V lost 7 bases, J lost 4 bases, and 6 bases stayed unmatched. The CDR3 runs 13 residues. CDR3 in amino acids: CASARGGGETQYF. In nucleotides, the CDR3 is TGTGCCAGCGCTCGGGGGGGAGGAGAGACCCAGTACTTC.

V is TRBV19 and J is TRBJ1-2, with D uncertain. Deletions cut 6 bases from V and 10 bases from J, with 15 bases between. The CDR3 consists of 12 residues. Germline V CDR1 and CDR2: LNHDA, SQIVND (reference sequence). CDR3 DNA sequence: TGTGCCAGTAGGCTTGGCCAGCACATCTACACCTTC. Its translation: CASRLGQHIYTF.

The J gene is TRBJ2-2, the V gene TRBV4-2; 11 positions agree with TRBD1. The CDR3 totals 16 residues. Germline CDR1 is LGHNA and CDR2 is YNFKEQ. Trimming at V came to 2 bases and at J to 6 bases, leaving 5 bases not matched to a gene. The CDR3 nucleotides are TGTGCCAGCAGCCAACCACTGGGACAGGGGGCCGGGGAGCTGTTTTTT. As protein: CASSQPLGQGAGELFF.

The J gene is TRBJ1-2, the V gene TRBV9; D not certain. The CDR3 consists of 12 residues. Germline CDR1 is SGDLS and CDR2 is YYNGEE. Trimming took 3 bases from V and 5 from J, leaving 8 bases between them. CDR3 amino acids: CASSGNSYGYTF. CDR3 nucleotide sequence: TGTGCCAGCAGCGGAAACAGTTATGGCTACACCTTC.

The genes are TRBV10-3 and TRBJ2-1, with D maybe TRBD1 (5 bases). Trimming took off 5 bases at V and 5 bases at J, with 19 bases between the two ends. The germline V gene has CDR1 ENHRY and CDR2 SYGVKD. CDR3 length equals 16 residues. CDR3 protein: CAISPSQESLDNEQFF. CDR3 in DNA: TGTGCCATCAGTCCTTCACAGGAGAGCCTGGACAATGAGCAGTTCTTC.